Listed here are 18 T cell receptor beta chains from one sample, sequenced in a study of cytomegalovirus exposure and HLA in healthy donors. The primer mix had 60 Vbeta and 13 Jbeta primers. Libraries were prepared by immunoSEQ multiplex PCR; TCRdb keeps only in-frame clonotypes and omits some of them. The table has approximately 190,000 clones, around 87% seen once. Sequences were obtained from PBMCs. All receptors derive from a boy aged 2 to 10 in good health and CMV-seronegative.

This clone has a single count. The chain carries TRBV20-1 and TRBJ1-2; TRBD1 might be the D (6 bases). CDR1 is DFQATT, CDR2 SNEGSKA, per germline (reference sequence). CDR3 length equals 11 residues. The germline V and J ends were trimmed by 3 bases and 4 bases, with 6 bases remaining between them. The CDR3 nucleotides are TGCAGTGCTAGGACAGGCTATGGCTACACCTTC. Translation: CSARTGYGYTF.

V gene TRBV2 combines with J gene TRBJ1-5; the D gene is possibly TRBD1 (6 bases). There are 13 residues in the CDR3. Between the trimmed V and J ends, which lost 4 bases and 4 bases, there was a span of 8 bases. The germline V gene encodes CDR1 SNHLY and CDR2 FYNNEI. This CDR3 is CASSGTENQPQHF. The CDR3 DNA reads as TGTGCCAGCAGTGGGACAGAAAATCAGCCCCAGCATTTT.

The V and J genes are TRBV30 and TRBJ1-2; no clear D. Germline CDR1 and CDR2: GTSNPN and SVGIG (reference sequence). The CDR3 consists of 10 residues. V lost 1 base and J 7 bases, leaving 4 bases between the germline ends. The CDR3: CAWSGAGYTF. DNA of the CDR3: TGTGCCTGGAGTGGAGCTGGCTACACCTTC.

CDR3 in amino acids: CASSITQGASNEKLFF. For the CDR3, the DNA is TGCGCCAGCAGCATAACACAGGGGGCATCTAATGAAAAACTGTTTTTT. The chain recombines TRBV5-1 with TRBJ1-4; 9 bases align to TRBD1. V dropped 4 bases and J dropped 3; count of bases not matched to a gene: 7. Per germline, CDR1 SGHRS and CDR2 YFSETQ. CDR3 length: 16 residues. Full variable domain (outside the CDR3, taken from reference TRBV5-1 and TRBJ1-4): KAGVTQTPRYLIKTRGQQVTLSCSPISGHRSVSWYQQTPGQGLQFLFEYFSETQRNKGNFPGRFSGRQFSNSRSEMNVSTLELGDSALYLCASSITQGASNEKLFFGSGTQLSVL.

The genes are TRBV28 and TRBJ2-4; maybe TRBD1 (5 bases). V lost 5 bases, J lost 0 bases, and 11 bases lay in between. This CDR3 is built from 15 residues. Germline V CDR1 and CDR2: MDHEN, SYDVKM. Here the CDR3 DNA reads TGTGCCAGCAGTCCCATGGACACAGCCAAAAACATTCAGTACTTC. Its translation: CASSPMDTAKNIQYF. The full variable domain, rest sourced from reference TRBV28 and TRBJ2-4, is DVKVTQSSRYLVKRTGEKVFLECVQDMDHENMFWYRQDPGLGLRLIYFSYDVKMKEKGDIPEGYSVSREKKERFSLILESASTNQTSMYLCASSPMDTAKNIQYFGAGTRLSVL.

This clone was picked up a small number of times. J is TRBJ1-2 and V is TRBV6-6; possibly TRBD1 for D (6 bases). The germline V gene has CDR1 MNHNY and CDR2 SVGAGI (reference sequence). With 5 bases removed from V and 4 bases from J, the gap between germline ends came to 11 bases. The CDR3 runs to 13 residues. CDR3 in amino acids: CASSPSDSYGYTF. Written as DNA, the CDR3 is TGTGCCAGCAGTCCATCGGACAGCTATGGCTACACCTTC.

The gene calls are TRBV15 and TRBJ2-7, with 13 bases lining up with TRBD2. This CDR3 spans 15 amino acids. With 5 bases clipped from V and 5 bases from J, the junction kept 6 bases outside the gene matches. From germline, CDR1 is LNHNV and CDR2 YYDKDF (reference sequence). The CDR3 DNA sequence: TGTGCCACCAGCCCGGGACTAGCGGGGACCCACGAGCAGTACTTC. Its translation is CATSPGLAGTHEQYF.

The chain uses TRBV7-9 and TRBJ2-3; 10 bases align to TRBD2. J was trimmed by 4 bases and V by 4 bases; bases with no gene match: 5. The CDR3 totals 15 residues. Germline assignment: CDR1 SEHNR and CDR2 FQNEAQ (reference sequence). The CDR3, as DNA: TGTGCCAGCAGCTCCGTAGCGGGAGGCTCAGATACGCAGTATTTT. As protein: CASSSVAGGSDTQYF.

This sequence joins TRBV19 and TRBJ1-5, with 9 bases identical to TRBD1. Trimming cost V 8 bases and J 8 bases; bases outside gene matches: 19. The CDR3 runs 17 residues. Germline V gives CDR1 LNHDA, CDR2 SQIVND (reference sequence). In DNA form, the CDR3 reads TGTGCCAGTTCCGTGGCAGAGCACAGGGGGCGCGGGAAGCCCCAGCATTTT. Its translation is CASSVAEHRGRGKPQHF.

The genes are TRBV7-9 and TRBJ1-4; D is possibly TRBD1 (5 bases). CDR1 is SEHNR, CDR2 FQNEAQ, per germline (reference sequence). The CDR3 has 12 amino acids. Trimming took off 5 bases at V and 8 bases at J, with 9 bases between the two ends. The CDR3 nucleotides are TGTGCCAGCAGCCCCAGGGTGGAAAAACTGTTTTTT. Translating gives CASSPRVEKLFF.

The rearrangement links TRBV6-6 to TRBJ2-7; 9 bases agree with TRBD1. CDR3 size: 13 residues. J gave up 6 bases and V 6 bases, and 6 bases lay outside the gene matches. Per germline, CDR1 MNHNY and CDR2 SVGAGI (reference sequence). The CDR3 bases are TGTGCCAGCAGGGGGACAGGGCGACTCGAGCAGTACTTC. Its protein product is CASRGTGRLEQYF.

The CDR3 DNA is TGTGCCAGCAGCCGACAACGCCAAGAGACCCAGTACTTC. Its protein is CASSRQRQETQYF. The chain joins TRBV7-2 to TRBJ2-5; D is uncertain. V lost 5 bases and J 1 base, leaving 8 bases between the germline ends. CDR1 SGHTA and CDR2 FQGNSA come from the germline V gene. CDR3 length equals 13 residues.

This clone was seen a few times. The rearrangement uses TRBV5-1 and TRBJ1-3; tentative D call: TRBD1 (5 bases). Germline V gene sequence: CDR1 SGHRS, CDR2 YFSETQ. The CDR3 covers 16 residues. Trimming removed 0 bases at V and 4 bases at J, with 14 bases between. CDR3 amino acids: CASSLVGTLGGNTIYF. DNA of the CDR3: TGCGCCAGCAGCTTGGTAGGGACTCTTGGGGGAAACACCATATATTTT.

The genes are TRBV6-6 and TRBJ2-3; no reliable D call. Germline CDR1 MNHNY, CDR2 SVGAGI (reference sequence). This CDR3 region has 15 residues. V was cut by 4 bases and J by 4 bases, with 15 bases left in between. The CDR3 DNA sequence: TGTGCCAGCAGTTCTCTAGAGGCGCCGCCAGATACGCAGTATTTT. It codes for CASSSLEAPPDTQYF.

This clone was detected a few times. The chain combines TRBV4-2 with TRBJ1-1; 7 bases are shared with TRBD1. Germline V gene sequence: CDR1 LGHNA, CDR2 YNFKEQ. This CDR3 is built from 17 residues. V gave up 2 bases and J gave up 1 base; unmatched junction bases: 10. CDR3 amino acids: CASSQPYRGTSNTEAFF. CDR3 in DNA: TGTGCCAGCAGCCAACCGTACAGGGGTACTTCGAACACTGAAGCTTTCTTT.

The chain combines TRBV13 with TRBJ2-3; 7 bases agree with TRBD2. The germline V gene has CDR1 PRHDT and CDR2 FYEKMQ (reference sequence). J gave up 5 bases and V 3 bases, and 5 bases lay outside the gene matches. The CDR3 spans 14 residues. As DNA, the CDR3 is TGTGCCAGCAGCTTCTACTTAGCGGGAGATACGCAGTATTTT. Its translation: CASSFYLAGDTQYF.

The V and J genes are TRBV28 and TRBJ2-2; 15 bases fit TRBD2. The CDR3 has 19 amino acids. Per germline, CDR1 MDHEN and CDR2 SYDVKM. Unmatched junction bases numbered 6, after V lost 4 bases and J lost 0 bases. The CDR3 sequence: CASSSAGTSGRPNTGELFF. DNA for the CDR3: TGTGCCAGCAGTTCCGCCGGGACTAGCGGGAGGCCGAACACCGGGGAGCTGTTTTTT.

This chain uses TRBV5-4 with TRBJ2-3; possible D gene TRBD2, 5 bases. Per the germline V gene, CDR1 is SGHNT and CDR2 is YYREEE (reference sequence). V gave up 3 bases and J gave up 3 bases, with 14 bases separating them. The CDR3 totals 15 residues. The CDR3 spells CASSSGPRGTDTQYF. The CDR3 region has the DNA TGTGCCAGCAGCTCCGGCCCCCGAGGGACAGATACGCAGTATTTT.